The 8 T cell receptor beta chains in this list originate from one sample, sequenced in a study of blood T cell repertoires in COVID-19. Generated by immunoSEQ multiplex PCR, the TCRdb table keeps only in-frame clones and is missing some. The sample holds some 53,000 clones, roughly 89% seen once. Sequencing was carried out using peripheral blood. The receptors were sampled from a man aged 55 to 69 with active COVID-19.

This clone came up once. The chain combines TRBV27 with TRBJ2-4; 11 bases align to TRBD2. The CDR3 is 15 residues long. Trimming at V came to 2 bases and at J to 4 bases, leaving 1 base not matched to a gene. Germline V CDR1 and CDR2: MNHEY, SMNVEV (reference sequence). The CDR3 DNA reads TGTGCCAGCAGTTTACTAGCGGGAGGAAAAAACATTCAGTACTTC. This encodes CASSLLAGGKNIQYF.

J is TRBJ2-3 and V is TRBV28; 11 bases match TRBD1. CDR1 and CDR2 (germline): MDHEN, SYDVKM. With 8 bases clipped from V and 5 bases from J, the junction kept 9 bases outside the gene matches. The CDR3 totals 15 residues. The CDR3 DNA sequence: TGTGCCAGCGGGCCATGGGACAGGGGGTTAGATACGCAGTATTTT. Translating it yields CASGPWDRGLDTQYF. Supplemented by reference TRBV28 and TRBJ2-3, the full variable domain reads DVKVTQSSRYLVKRTGEKVFLECVQDMDHENMFWYRQDPGLGLRLIYFSYDVKMKEKGDIPEGYSVSREKKERFSLILESASTNQTSMYLCASGPWDRGLDTQYFGPGTRLTVL.

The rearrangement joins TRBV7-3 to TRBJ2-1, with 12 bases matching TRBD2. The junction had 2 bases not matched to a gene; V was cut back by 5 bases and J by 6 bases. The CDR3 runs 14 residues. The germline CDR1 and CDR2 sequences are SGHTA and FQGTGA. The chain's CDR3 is CASSVTSGSNEQFF. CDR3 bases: TGTGCCAGCAGCGTGACTAGCGGGAGCAATGAGCAGTTCTTC.

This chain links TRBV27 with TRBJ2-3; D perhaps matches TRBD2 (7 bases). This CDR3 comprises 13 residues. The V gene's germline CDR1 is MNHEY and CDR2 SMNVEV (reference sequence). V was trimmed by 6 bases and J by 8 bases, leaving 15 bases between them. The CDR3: CASSQGGGRTQYF. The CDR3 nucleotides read TGTGCCAGCAGCCAAGGGGGGGGGCGTACGCAGTATTTT.

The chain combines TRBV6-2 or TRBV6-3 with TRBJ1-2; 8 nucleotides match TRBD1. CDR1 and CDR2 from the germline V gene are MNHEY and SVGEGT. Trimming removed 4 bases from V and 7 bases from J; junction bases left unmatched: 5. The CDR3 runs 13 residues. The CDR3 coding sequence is TGTGCCAGCAGTTCCGGACAGGGTTTTGGCTACACCTTC. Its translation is CASSSGQGFGYTF.

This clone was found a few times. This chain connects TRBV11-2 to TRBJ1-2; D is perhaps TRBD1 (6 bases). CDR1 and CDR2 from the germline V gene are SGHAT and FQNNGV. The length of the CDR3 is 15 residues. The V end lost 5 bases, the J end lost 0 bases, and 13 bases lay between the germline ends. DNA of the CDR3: TGTGCCAGCAGCCCCCCCGGGACACCTAACTATGGCTACACCTTC. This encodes CASSPPGTPNYGYTF. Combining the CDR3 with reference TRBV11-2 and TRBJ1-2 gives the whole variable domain EAGVAQSPRYKIIEKRQSVAFWCNPISGHATLYWYQQILGQGPKLLIQFQNNGVVDDSQLPKDRFSAERLKGVDSTLKIQPAKLEDSAVYLCASSPPGTPNYGYTFGSGTRLTVV.

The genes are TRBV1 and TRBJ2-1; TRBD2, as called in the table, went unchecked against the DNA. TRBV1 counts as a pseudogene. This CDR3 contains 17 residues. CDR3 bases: TGCACCAGCAGCCAAGGACTAGCGGGGATAAAGTACAATGAGCAGTTCTTC. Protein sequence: CTSSQGLAGIKYNEQFF.

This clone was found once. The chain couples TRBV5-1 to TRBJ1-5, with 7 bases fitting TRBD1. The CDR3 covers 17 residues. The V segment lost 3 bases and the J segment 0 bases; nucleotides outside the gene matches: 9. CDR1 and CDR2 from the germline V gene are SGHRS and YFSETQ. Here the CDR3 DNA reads TGCGCCAGCAGCTCACAGCGGACAGGTCATAGCAATCAGCCCCAGCATTTT. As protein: CASSSQRTGHSNQPQHF.